This TCR beta chain came from a study of cytomegalovirus exposure and HLA in healthy donors. Study results and limitations: The study assumed roughly uniform donor sequencing depth for presence/absence analyses.

Use of 60 Vbeta and 13 Jbeta primers characterized the PCR. TCRdb's table, derived via immunoSEQ multiplex PCR, lists solely in-frame clones and lacks some. The profile covers 100,000 to 150,000 clones, with roughly 80% appearing a single time and about 3.9% taken by the ten largest. This clone has more than one count but fewer than ten. What it binds is unknown. V gave up 2 bases and J gave up 5 bases, with 9 bases separating them. CDR1 is SGHTA, CDR2 FQGNSA, per germline. The CDR3 runs 13 residues. What was sequenced was PBMCs. The genes are TRBV7-2 and TRBJ2-5; D is unclear. The sequence was obtained from a man between 18 and 29 years old in good health and CMV-seropositive. The CDR3 sequence: CASSLNLQETQYF. The CDR3 DNA sequence: TGTGCCAGCAGCTTAAATTTGCAGGAGACCCAGTACTTC.